The 3 T cell receptor beta chains listed next were all sequenced from one sample in a study of T cell repertoires in cytomegalovirus infection. In TCRdb, the reads were re-called with MiXCR into one record per CDR3 protein. The data show approximately 150,000 distinct CDR3 sequences, with approximately 5.9% seen just once and roughly 18% held by the top ten. Source material: PBMCs. These receptor sequences come from a human donor in good health (CMV status not recorded). Some clones in this sample may be carry-over from other donors' samples.

This clonotype appeared a few times. This sequence joins TRBV7-2 and TRBJ2-1; D gene uncertain. Trimming removed 5 bases from V and 15 bases from J, with 17 bases in between. The CDR3 length is 12 residues. The germline CDR1 and CDR2 sequences are SGHTA and FQGNSA. CDR3 DNA sequence: TGTGCCAGCAGCCCCTCCGGTCCCGTGGGGTTCTTC. It translates to CASSPSGPVGFF.

This clonotype turned up a few times. The V call is TRBV20-1, the J call TRBJ2-7; 8 nucleotides agree with TRBD1. The germline V gene has CDR1 DFQATT and CDR2 SNEGSKA (reference sequence). The CDR3 totals 13 residues. After removal of 7 bases from V and 2 bases from J, the junction contained 7 bases not matched to a gene. CDR3 amino acids: CSGTPGGPYEQYF. As DNA, the CDR3 is TGCAGTGGTACCCCAGGGGGCCCCTACGAGCAGTACTTC.

This clonotype was seen many times. The chain combines TRBV25-1 with TRBJ2-3, with D uncertain. Per germline, CDR1 MGHDK and CDR2 SYGVNS. CDR3 length: 14 residues. Trimming shortened V by 0 bases and J by 4 bases, and 8 bases separated the two germline ends. CDR3: CASSEYRAPDTQYF. The CDR3, as DNA: TGTGCCAGCAGTGAATACCGCGCCCCAGATACGCAGTATTTT.